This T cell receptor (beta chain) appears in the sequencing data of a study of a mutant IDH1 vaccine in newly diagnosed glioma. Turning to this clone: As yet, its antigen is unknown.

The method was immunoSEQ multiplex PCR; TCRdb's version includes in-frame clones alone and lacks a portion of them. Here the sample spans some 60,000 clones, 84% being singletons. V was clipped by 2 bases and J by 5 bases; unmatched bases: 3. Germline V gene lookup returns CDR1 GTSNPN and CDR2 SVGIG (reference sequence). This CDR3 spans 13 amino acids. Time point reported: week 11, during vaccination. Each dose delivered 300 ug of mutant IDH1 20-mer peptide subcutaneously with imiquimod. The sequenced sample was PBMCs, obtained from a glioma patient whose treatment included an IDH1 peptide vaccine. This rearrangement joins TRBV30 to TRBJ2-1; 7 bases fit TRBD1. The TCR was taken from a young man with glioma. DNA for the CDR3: TGTGCCTGGAGTCCTGACAGGGACAATGAGCAGTTCTTC. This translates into CAWSPDRDNEQFF.